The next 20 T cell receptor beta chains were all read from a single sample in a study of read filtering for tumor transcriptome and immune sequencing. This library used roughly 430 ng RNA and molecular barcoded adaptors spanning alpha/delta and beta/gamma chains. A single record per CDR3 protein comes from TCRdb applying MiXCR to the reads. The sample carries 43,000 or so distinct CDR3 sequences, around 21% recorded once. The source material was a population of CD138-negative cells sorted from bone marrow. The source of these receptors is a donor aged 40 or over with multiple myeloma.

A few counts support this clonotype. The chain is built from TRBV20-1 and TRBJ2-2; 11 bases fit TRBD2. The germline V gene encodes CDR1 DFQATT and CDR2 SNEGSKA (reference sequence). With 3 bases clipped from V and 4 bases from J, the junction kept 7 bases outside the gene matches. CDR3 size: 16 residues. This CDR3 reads CSASPSSGRITGELFF. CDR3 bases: TGCAGTGCTAGTCCCTCTAGCGGGAGGATCACCGGGGAGCTGTTTTTT.

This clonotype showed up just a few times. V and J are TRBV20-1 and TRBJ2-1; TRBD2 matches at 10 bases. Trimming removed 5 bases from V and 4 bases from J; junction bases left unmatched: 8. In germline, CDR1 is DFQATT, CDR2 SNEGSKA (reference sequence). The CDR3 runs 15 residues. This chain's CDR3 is CSAPSLAGAYNEQFF. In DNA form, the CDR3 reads TGCAGTGCTCCCTCCCTAGCGGGAGCTTACAATGAGCAGTTCTTC.

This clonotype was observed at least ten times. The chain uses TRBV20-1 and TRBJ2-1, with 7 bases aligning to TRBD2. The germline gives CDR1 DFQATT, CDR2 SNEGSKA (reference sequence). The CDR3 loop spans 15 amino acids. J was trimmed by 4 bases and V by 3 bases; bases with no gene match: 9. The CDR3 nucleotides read TGCAGTGCTAGCGCCACGGGCGGGAGTTACAATGAGCAGTTCTTC. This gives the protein CSASATGGSYNEQFF.

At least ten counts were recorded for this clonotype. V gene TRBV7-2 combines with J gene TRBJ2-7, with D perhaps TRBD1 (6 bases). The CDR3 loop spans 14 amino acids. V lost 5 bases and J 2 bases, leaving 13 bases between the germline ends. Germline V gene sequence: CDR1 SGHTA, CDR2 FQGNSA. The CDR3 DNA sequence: TGTGCCAGCAGCCCGACACAGGGTACCTACGAGCAGTACTTC. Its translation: CASSPTQGTYEQYF.

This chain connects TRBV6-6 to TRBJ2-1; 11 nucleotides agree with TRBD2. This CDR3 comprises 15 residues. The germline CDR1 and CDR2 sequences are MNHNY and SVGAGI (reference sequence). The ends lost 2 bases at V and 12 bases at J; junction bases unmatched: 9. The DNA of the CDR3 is TGTGCCAGCAGTTACGAACTAGCGGGAGACGATGGGCAGTTCTTC. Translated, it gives CASSYELAGDDGQFF.

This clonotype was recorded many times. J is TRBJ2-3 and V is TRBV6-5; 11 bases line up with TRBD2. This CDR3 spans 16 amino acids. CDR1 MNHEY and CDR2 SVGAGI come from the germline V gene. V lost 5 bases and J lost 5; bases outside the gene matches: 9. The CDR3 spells CASSPIAGGPGDTQYF. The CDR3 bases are TGTGCCAGCAGTCCTATAGCGGGAGGGCCCGGAGATACGCAGTATTTT.

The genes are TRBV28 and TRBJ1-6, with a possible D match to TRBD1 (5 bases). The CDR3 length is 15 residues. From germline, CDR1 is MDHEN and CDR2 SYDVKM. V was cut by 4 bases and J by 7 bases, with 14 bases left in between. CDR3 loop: CASSSRVSKNSPLHF. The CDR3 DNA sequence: TGTGCCAGCAGTTCCAGGGTTTCGAAGAATTCACCCCTCCACTTT.

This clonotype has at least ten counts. Here the CDR3 DNA reads TGCGCCAGCACCCGAGGACTTCCAAACATTCAGTACTTC. Translation gives CASTRGLPNIQYF. V is TRBV23-1 and J is TRBJ2-4, with TRBD2 as a possible D gene (5 bases). TRBV23-1 is an open reading frame whose function is uncertain. V shed 7 bases and J shed 6 bases, with 13 bases lying between them. The CDR3 runs to 13 residues.

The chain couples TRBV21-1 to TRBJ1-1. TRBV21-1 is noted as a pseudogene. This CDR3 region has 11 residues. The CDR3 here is CASSKVVEAFF. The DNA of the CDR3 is TGTGCCAGCAGCAAAGTGGTTGAAGCTTTCTTT.

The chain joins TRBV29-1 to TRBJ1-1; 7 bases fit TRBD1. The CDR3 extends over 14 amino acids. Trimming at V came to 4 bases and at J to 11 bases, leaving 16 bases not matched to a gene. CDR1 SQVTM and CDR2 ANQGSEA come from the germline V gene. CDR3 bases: TGCAGCGTTGTTGGAGGGACAGCGGGGCCAATGGCTTTCTTT. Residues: CSVVGGTAGPMAFF.

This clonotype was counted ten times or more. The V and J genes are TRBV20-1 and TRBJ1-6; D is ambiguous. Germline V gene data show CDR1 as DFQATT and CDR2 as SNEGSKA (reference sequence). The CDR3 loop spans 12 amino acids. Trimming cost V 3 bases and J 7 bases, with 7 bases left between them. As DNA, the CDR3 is TGCAGTGCTAGGGACGGGAATTCACCCCTCCACTTT. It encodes CSARDGNSPLHF.

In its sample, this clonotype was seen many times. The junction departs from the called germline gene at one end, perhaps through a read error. The CDR3 nucleotides are TGCATCGTTTCACAGGGTAATTCTGGGGCCAACGTCCTGACTTTC. It translates to CIVSQGNSGANVLTF. The chain couples TRBV29-1 to TRBJ2-6, with D perhaps TRBD1 (6 bases). This CDR3 is 15 amino acids long. The germline V gene has CDR1 SQVTM and CDR2 ANQGSEA. Full variable domain (remainder filled in from reference TRBV29-1 and TRBJ2-6): SAVISQKPSRDICQRGTSLTIQCQVDSQVTMMFWYRQQPGQSLTLIATANQGSEATYESGFVIDKFPISRPNLTFSTLTVSNMSPEDSSIYLCIVSQGNSGANVLTFGAGSRLTVL.

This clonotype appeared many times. The CDR3 DNA reads TGTGCCAGCAGCTTAGAAGGAGGTAGGACTGAAGCTTTCTTT. The encoded protein is CASSLEGGRTEAFF. The gene calls are TRBV7-9 and TRBJ1-1, with D unclear. Germline CDR1 reads SEHNR; CDR2 reads FQNEAQ (reference sequence). Trimming removed 1 base from V and 5 bases from J, with 11 bases in between. The CDR3 spans 14 residues.

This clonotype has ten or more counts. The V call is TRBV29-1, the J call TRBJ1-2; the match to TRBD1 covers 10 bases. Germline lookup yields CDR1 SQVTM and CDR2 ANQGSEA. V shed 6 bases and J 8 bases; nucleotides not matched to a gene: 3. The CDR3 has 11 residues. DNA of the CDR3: TGCAGCGTCCCGGGACAGGGGGGCTACACCTTC. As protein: CSVPGQGGYTF.

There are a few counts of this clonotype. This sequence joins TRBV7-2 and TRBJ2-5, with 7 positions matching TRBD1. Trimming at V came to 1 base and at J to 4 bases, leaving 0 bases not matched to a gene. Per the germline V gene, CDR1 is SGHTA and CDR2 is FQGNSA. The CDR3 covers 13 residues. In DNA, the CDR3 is TGTGCCAGCAGCTTAGGGACAGGAGAGACCCAGTACTTC. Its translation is CASSLGTGETQYF.

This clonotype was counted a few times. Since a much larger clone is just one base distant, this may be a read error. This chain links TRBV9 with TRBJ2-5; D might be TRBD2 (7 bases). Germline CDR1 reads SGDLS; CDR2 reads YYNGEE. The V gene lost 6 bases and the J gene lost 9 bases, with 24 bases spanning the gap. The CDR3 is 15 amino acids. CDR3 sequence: CASTVGWGGQEAQYF. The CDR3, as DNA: TGTGCCAGCACCGTCGGGTGGGGGGGGCAGGAGGCCCAGTACTTC. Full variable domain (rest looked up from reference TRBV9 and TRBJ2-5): DSGVTQTPKHLITATGQRVTLRCSPRSGDLSVYWYQQSLDQGLQFLIQYYNGEERAKGNILERFSAQQFPDLHSELNLSSLELGDSALYFCASTVGWGGQEAQYFGPGTRLLVL.

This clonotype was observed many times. CDR3 protein: CASTRGPQSNEQFF. For the CDR3, the DNA is TGTGCCAGCACCAGGGGACCCCAAAGCAATGAGCAGTTCTTC. The genes are TRBV6-1 and TRBJ2-1, with D possibly being TRBD1 (6 bases). Trimming pared 7 bases from V and 6 bases from J, leaving 16 bases between. The CDR3 spans 14 residues. Germline V gene sequence: CDR1 MNHNS, CDR2 SASEGT.

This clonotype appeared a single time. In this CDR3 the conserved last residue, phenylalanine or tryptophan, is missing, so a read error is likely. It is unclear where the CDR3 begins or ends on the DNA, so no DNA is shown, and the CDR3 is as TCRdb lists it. CDR3: CASSLLTRYNEQLL. The chain links TRBV5-8 to TRBJ2-1; the table's D call of TRBD1 was not tested on the DNA. Germline assignment: CDR1 SGHTS and CDR2 YDEGEE. The CDR3 length is 14 residues, termini included.

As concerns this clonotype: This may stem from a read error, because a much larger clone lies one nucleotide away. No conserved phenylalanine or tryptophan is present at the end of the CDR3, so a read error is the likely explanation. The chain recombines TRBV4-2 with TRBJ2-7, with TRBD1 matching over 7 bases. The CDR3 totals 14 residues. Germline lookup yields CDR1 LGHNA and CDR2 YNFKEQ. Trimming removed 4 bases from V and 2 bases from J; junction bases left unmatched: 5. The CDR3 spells CASSPLDRTYEQYL. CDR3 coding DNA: TGTGCCAGCAGCCCCCTGGACAGGACCTACGAGCAGTACCTC.

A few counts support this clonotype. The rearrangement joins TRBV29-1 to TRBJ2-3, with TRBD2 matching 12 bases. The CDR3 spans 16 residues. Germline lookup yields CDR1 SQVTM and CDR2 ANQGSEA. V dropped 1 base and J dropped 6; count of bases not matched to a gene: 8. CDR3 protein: CSVEGTSGILGDTQYF. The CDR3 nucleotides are TGCAGCGTTGAAGGGACTAGCGGGATTCTCGGGGATACGCAGTATTTT.